One and the same sample provided the 9 T cell receptor beta chains below, sequenced in a study of Ad26.COV2.S vaccination and SARS-CoV-2 variants. Data came from immunoSEQ multiplex PCR; TCRdb stores just in-frame clones and leaves some out. The table includes 300,000 to 400,000 clones, more than 75% detected once. The treatment here: about 20 received Ad26.COV2.S at low or high dose, single or two shots; a few received placebo; per-sample allocation not given. The samples date from day 63 after the first vaccine or placebo injection. The specimen was peripheral blood, collected in a trial of Ad26.COV2.S vaccine versus placebo. The receptors come from a person aged 18-60 years who received the Ad26.COV2.S COVID-19 vaccine or a placebo.

This clone was counted a single time. V usage is TRBV4-3 and J usage is TRBJ2-1; the D is unclear. The CDR3 spans 17 residues. V lost 1 base and J lost 3, with 16 bases in between. Germline lookup yields CDR1 LGHNA and CDR2 YSLEER. CDR3 sequence: CASSQATSRAVYNEQFF. DNA for the CDR3: TGCGCCAGCAGCCAAGCGACTTCCCGAGCTGTCTACAATGAGCAGTTCTTC.

The genes are TRBV7-9 and TRBJ2-7; 15 bases map to TRBD2. J gave up 5 bases and V 5 bases, and 4 bases lay outside the gene matches. This CDR3 contains 15 residues. Germline-derived CDR1 and CDR2 are SEHNR and FQNEAQ (reference sequence). In DNA, the CDR3 is TGTGCCAGCAGCGTCGGGACTAGCGGGAGGCACGAGCAGTACTTC. This gives the protein CASSVGTSGRHEQYF.

This chain links TRBV5-1 with TRBJ2-5, with D possibly being TRBD1 (6 bases). The CDR3 is 14 residues long. Trimming took 3 bases from V and 2 from J, leaving 11 bases between them. From germline, CDR1 is SGHRS and CDR2 YFSETQ. Written as DNA, the CDR3 is TGCGCCAGCAGCTCGGGACACTCTCAAGAGACCCAGTACTTC. Translating gives CASSSGHSQETQYF.

This sequence joins TRBV27 and TRBJ1-1; 7 bases are shared with TRBD1. V was clipped by 6 bases and J by 0 bases; unmatched bases: 10. This CDR3 has 16 residues. Per germline, CDR1 MNHEY and CDR2 SMNVEV (reference sequence). The CDR3 loop reads CASSQRGRLMNTEAFF. In DNA form, the CDR3 reads TGTGCCAGCAGCCAGAGGGGGCGCCTAATGAACACTGAAGCTTTCTTT.

V is TRBV3-1 (or the pseudogene TRBV3-2) and J is TRBJ1-1; tentative D call: TRBD1 (6 bases). CDR1 is LGHDT, CDR2 YNNKEL, per germline (reference sequence). V was pared by 3 bases and J by 2 bases, with 13 bases between. The CDR3 consists of 15 residues. CDR3 sequence reads: CASSQAGDTNTEAFF. The CDR3 DNA sequence: TGTGCCAGCAGCCAGGCCGGGGACACAAACACTGAAGCTTTCTTT.

This clone has just one count. The gene calls are TRBV3-1 (or the pseudogene TRBV3-2) and TRBJ2-2, with D hard to call. V was pared by 4 bases and J by 7 bases, with 13 bases between. CDR3 length: 14 amino acids. Germline loops: CDR1 LGHDT, CDR2 YNNKEL (reference sequence). The CDR3: CASSPVGYGGELFF. The DNA of the CDR3 is TGTGCCAGCAGCCCAGTAGGGTACGGCGGGGAGCTGTTTTTT.

The chain employs TRBV27 and TRBJ2-1; TRBD2 aligns across 8 bases. The CDR3 spans 17 residues. With V trimmed by 6 bases and J by 2 bases, 12 bases remained unmatched. The germline CDR1 and CDR2 sequences are MNHEY and SMNVEV (reference sequence). CDR3 sequence reads: CASSPAGGYTPYNEQFF. DNA for the CDR3: TGTGCCAGCAGCCCGGCGGGGGGCTACACCCCCTACAATGAGCAGTTCTTC.

As regards this clone: Additional DNA sequences in this sample encode the identical CDR3. The chain has TRBV7-2 and TRBJ2-7, with TRBD1 matching 11 bases. This CDR3 is 14 amino acids long. V was pared by 5 bases and J by 3 bases, with 3 bases of the junction left unmatched. Germline assignment: CDR1 SGHTA and CDR2 FQGNSA. CDR3 DNA sequence: TGTGCCAGCAGCCGGGACAGGGGGAGCTACGAGCAGTACTTC. This codes for CASSRDRGSYEQYF.

V usage is TRBV27 and J usage is TRBJ2-5, with 10 bases fitting TRBD2. Germline V gene data show CDR1 as MNHEY and CDR2 as SMNVEV (reference sequence). Trimming took 0 bases from V and 5 from J; bases not matched to a gene: 6. This CDR3 contains 16 residues. The DNA of the CDR3 is TGTGCCAGCAGTTTATCGCCTAGCGGGGGAACGGAGACCCAGTACTTC. Protein: CASSLSPSGGTETQYF.